A selection of T cell receptor beta chains follows, all from one sample in a study of cytomegalovirus exposure and HLA in healthy donors. Profiling relied on immunoSEQ multiplex PCR, and the TCRdb table lists in-frame clones only, not all of them. The table records fewer than 100,000 clones, approximately 80% of them present only once. Input material: PBMCs. Source of these receptors: a man aged 60-69 years in good health and CMV-seropositive. CDR3s include the opening cysteine and the closing phenylalanine or tryptophan. A D gene is named only where the DNA matches it firmly. Size tells how often a clone was seen (once, few, many) or the class of an expanded clone, and some rows leave it out.

size	J	D	V	DNA	CDR3
few	TRBJ2-5	.	TRBV29-1	TGCAGCGCCAAGCTTGAGACCCAGTACTTC	CSAKLETQYF
.	TRBJ1-1	TRBD1	TRBV5-4	TGTGCCAGCAGCTTGGCCCTCAGGGGGCAAATTGAAGCTTTCTTT	CASSLALRGQIEAFF
.	TRBJ2-7	.	TRBV18	TGTGCCAGCGGTACCAGCTACGAGCAGTACTTC	CASGTSYEQYF
.	TRBJ2-7	TRBD2	TRBV6-4	TGTGCCAGCAGGGGGAGCGGGGCGGGGGGGTCGTCCTACGAGCAGTACTTC	CASRGSGAGGSSYEQYF
few	TRBJ2-7	.	TRBV5-6	TGTGCCAGCAGCTTGGAGGGGCCAGGAGGGTACGAGCAGTACTTC	CASSLEGPGGYEQYF
many	TRBJ1-2	TRBD1	TRBV28	TGTGCCAGCTTCGACAGGGGCTATGGCTACACCTTC	CASFDRGYGYTF
.	TRBJ1-4	TRBD1	TRBV30	TGTGCCTGGACACCGACAGGGGTAAATGAAAAACTGTTTTTT	CAWTPTGVNEKLFF
once	TRBJ1-3	.	TRBV28	TGTGCCAGCAGTGGGCATAGGGGAAACACCATATATTTT	CASSGHRGNTIYF
.	TRBJ2-3	.	TRBV19	TGTGCCAGTAGTTCCAGGGGTTATACGCAGTATTTT	CASSSRGYTQYF
.	TRBJ1-1	TRBD1	TRBV11-3	TGTGCCAGCAGCTTAACAGGGGGCGGAGACACTGAAGCTTTCTTT	CASSLTGGGDTEAFF